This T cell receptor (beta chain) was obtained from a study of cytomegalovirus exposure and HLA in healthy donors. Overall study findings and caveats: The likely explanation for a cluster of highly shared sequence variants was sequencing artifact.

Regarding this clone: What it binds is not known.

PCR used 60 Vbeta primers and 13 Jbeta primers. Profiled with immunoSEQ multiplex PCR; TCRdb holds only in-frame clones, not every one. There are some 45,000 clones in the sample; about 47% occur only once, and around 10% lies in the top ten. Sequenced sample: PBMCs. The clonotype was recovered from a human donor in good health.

CDR3 bases: TGTGCCAGCAGCGTAGAGGGGGAACCCCAGCATTTT. This translates into CASSVEGEPQHF. The chain joins TRBV9 to TRBJ1-5; possible D gene TRBD1, 6 bases. The V gene's germline CDR1 is SGDLS and CDR2 YYNGEE. Trimming removed 0 bases from V and 10 bases from J, with 8 bases in between. The CDR3 has 12 amino acids.